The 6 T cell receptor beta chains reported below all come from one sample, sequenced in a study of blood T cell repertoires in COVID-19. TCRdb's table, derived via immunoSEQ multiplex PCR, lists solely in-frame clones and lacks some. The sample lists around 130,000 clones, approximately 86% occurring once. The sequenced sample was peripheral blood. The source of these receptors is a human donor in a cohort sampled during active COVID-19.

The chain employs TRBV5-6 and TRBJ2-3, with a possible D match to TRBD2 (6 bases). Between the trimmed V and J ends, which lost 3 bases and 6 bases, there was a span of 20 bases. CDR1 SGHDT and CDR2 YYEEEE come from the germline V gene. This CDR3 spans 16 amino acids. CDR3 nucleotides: TGTGCCAGCAGCTCCTCCGATGCACTAGCTCTGGATACGCAGTATTTT. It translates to CASSSSDALALDTQYF.

CDR3 DNA: TGCGCCAGCGAAGGGGAGGTCCATGAGCAGTTCTTC. Protein: CASEGEVHEQFF. The genes are TRBV10-2 and TRBJ2-1, with a tentative D call TRBD2 (6 bases). Trimming cost V 8 bases and J 8 bases, with 13 bases left between them. The CDR3 has 12 residues. The germline gives CDR1 WSHSY, CDR2 SAAADI.

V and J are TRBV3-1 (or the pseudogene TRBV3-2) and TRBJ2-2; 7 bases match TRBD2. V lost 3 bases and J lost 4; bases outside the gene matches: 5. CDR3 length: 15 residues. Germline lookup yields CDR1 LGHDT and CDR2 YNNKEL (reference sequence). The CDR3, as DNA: TGTGCCAGCAGCCAGCAAGCGGGACGCACCGGGGAGCTGTTTTTT. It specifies CASSQQAGRTGELFF.

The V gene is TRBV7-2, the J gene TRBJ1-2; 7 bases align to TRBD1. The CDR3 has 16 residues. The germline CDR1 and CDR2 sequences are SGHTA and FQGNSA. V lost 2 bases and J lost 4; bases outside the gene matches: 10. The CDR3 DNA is TGTGCCAGCAGCTTACCCAGCCCGGGACAGAGCTATGGCTACACCTTC. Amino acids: CASSLPSPGQSYGYTF. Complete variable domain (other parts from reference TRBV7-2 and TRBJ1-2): GAGVSQSPSNKVTEKGKDVELRCDPISGHTALYWYRQSLGQGLEFLIYFQGNSAPDKSGLPSDRFSAERTGGSVSTLTIQRTQQEDSAVYLCASSLPSPGQSYGYTFGSGTRLTVV.

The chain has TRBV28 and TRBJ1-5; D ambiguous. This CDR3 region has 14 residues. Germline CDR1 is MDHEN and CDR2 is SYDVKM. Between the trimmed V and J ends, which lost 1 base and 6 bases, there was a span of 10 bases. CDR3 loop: CASSLYRSSQPQHF. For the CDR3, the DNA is TGTGCCAGCAGTTTATATCGTAGTAGTCAGCCCCAGCATTTT.

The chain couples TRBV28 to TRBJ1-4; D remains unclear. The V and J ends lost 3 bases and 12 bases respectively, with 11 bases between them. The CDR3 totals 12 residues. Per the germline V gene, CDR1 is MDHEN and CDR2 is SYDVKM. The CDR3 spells CASSFYGVELFF. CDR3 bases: TGTGCCAGCAGTTTTTACGGGGTCGAACTGTTTTTT.